This TCR beta chain was captured in a study of T cell responses to AZD1222 COVID-19 vaccine. Study-wide results and limits: Spike-wide vaccine-associated CD4 TCRs dominated at 160-218 and 743-854. Clonal diversity was possibly underestimated, and the donors were mostly white British, with more females. Vaccination with two AZD1222 doses was followed by a rise in Spike-specific TCR breadth and depth.

Researchers grouped second doses given at about 4 or about 12 weeks into one pool. Profiling relied on immunoSEQ multiplex PCR, and the TCRdb table lists in-frame clones only, not all of them. The data hold about 75,000 clones, with around nine tenths observed a single time. To note about this clone: Its antigen is as yet unknown.

The TCR was taken from an adult who received the AZD1222 COVID-19 vaccine. This specimen consisted of peripheral blood, obtained 28 days after the second AZD1222 dose.

CDR3: CSAGGGEKLFF. The CDR3, as DNA: TGCAGTGCTGGGGGAGGGGAAAAACTGTTTTTT. The chain recombines TRBV20-1 with TRBJ1-4; tentatively, D is TRBD1 (5 bases). Germline values: CDR1 DFQATT, CDR2 SNEGSKA (reference sequence). Trimming removed 5 bases from V and 8 bases from J, with 9 bases in between. The CDR3 is 11 residues long.